This TCR beta chain derives from a study of shared clonotypes between healthy human individuals. Broader study findings: Relative to clonotypes present in all four donors, those not shared had lower generation probabilities. When naive CD4 clonotypes were compared across a few donors, approximately 5% were shared.

Regarding this clone: Its specificity is unknown.

TCRdb keeps only in-frame clones here, not all; method: immunoSEQ multiplex PCR. The sample has under 1,100,000 clones, 60% to 80% seen once. CDR3 size: 13 residues. The germline V and J ends were trimmed by 5 bases and 1 base, with 8 bases remaining between them. Germline assignment: CDR1 MNHNS and CDR2 SASEGT. The clonotype comes from a man aged 18 to 35 in good health. The chain couples TRBV6-1 to TRBJ1-2; unclear D gene. Sequencing was done on a sample of memory CD4+ T cells sorted from blood. Subset meaning: CD45RA-negative fraction. The CDR3 loop reads CASSPESNYGYTF. CDR3 bases: TGTGCCAGCAGTCCAGAAAGTAACTATGGCTACACCTTC.